This T cell receptor beta chain emerged from a study of CD8 T cells in ankylosing spondylitis. This clonotype was observed many times. The antigen remains undetermined. In germline, CDR1 is SGHRS, CDR2 YFSETQ. J was trimmed by 5 bases and V by 4 bases; bases with no gene match: 5. The CDR3 has 15 residues. Study-level points and caveats: Matched synovial fluid from ankylosing spondylitis patients was reported to be enriched for disease-linked clones. A motif in TCR beta, a set of under 10 highly homologous variants, appeared characteristic of ankylosing spondylitis blood. Disease-linked clones proved CD8+ and comparatively uncommon in peripheral blood.

From the 5' RACE reads, TCRdb called clonotypes with MiXCR, one entry per CDR3 protein. The sample consists of around 250,000 distinct CDR3 sequences, approximately 11% of them appearing once. Specimen: blood, either unsorted or a sorted T cell fraction (not recorded which). This sequence was found in a male donor with ankylosing spondylitis or in good health (not recorded which). The rearrangement joins TRBV5-1 to TRBJ2-1, with 11 bases lining up with TRBD2. The CDR3 DNA reads as TGCGCCAGCAGCCATGGGACTAGCGGAAACAATGAGCAGTTCTTC. Protein product: CASSHGTSGNNEQFF.